This passage covers 2 T cell receptor beta chains from one sample sequenced in a study of T cell repertoires in cytomegalovirus infection. Antigens for these TCRs are unknown. From the reads, TCRdb called clonotypes with MiXCR, one entry per CDR3 protein. The table records roughly 60,000 distinct CDR3 sequences, approximately 36% of them present only once. Sequencing was done on a sample of PBMCs, sequenced either directly or after in vitro stimulation (not recorded which). The receptors stem from a human donor in good health (CMV status not recorded). Some clones in this sample may be carry-over from other donors' samples.

This clonotype was seen more than once but under ten times. The chain is built from TRBV10-3 and TRBJ1-5, with 10 bases fitting TRBD1. Per the germline V gene, CDR1 is ENHRY and CDR2 is SYGVKD. The CDR3 runs to 14 residues. V lost 5 bases to trimming and J lost 5 bases; unmatched junction nucleotides: 3. The CDR3 DNA follows: TGTGCCATCAGTCCCGGGACAGGGGATCAGCCCCAGCATTTT. Translation gives CAISPGTGDQPQHF.

The chain couples TRBV25-1 to TRBJ2-7; 8 bases align to TRBD1. The germline gives CDR1 MGHDK, CDR2 SYGVNS. CDR3 length: 16 residues. After removal of 0 bases from V and 6 bases from J, the junction contained 10 bases not matched to a gene. For the CDR3, the DNA is TGTGCCAGCAGTGAATATTCGAGGACAGGGCTCCTCGAGCAGTACTTC. Its protein is CASSEYSRTGLLEQYF.